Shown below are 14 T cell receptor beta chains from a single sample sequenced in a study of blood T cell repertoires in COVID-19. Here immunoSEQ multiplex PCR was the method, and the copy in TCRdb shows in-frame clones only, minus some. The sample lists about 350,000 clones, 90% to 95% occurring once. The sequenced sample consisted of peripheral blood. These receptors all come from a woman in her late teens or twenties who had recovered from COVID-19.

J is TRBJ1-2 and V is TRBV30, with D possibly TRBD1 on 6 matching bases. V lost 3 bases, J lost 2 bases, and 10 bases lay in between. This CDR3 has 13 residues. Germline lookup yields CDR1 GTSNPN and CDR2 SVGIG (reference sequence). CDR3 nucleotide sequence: TGTGCCTGGAGGTTACAGGGAAACTATGGCTACACCTTC. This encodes CAWRLQGNYGYTF.

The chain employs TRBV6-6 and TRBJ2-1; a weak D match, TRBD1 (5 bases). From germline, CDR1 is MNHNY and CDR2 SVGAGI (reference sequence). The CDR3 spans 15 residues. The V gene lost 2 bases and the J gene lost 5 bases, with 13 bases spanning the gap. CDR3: CASSYRQGTHNEQFF. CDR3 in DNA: TGTGCCAGCAGTTACAGGCAGGGAACTCACAATGAGCAGTTCTTC.

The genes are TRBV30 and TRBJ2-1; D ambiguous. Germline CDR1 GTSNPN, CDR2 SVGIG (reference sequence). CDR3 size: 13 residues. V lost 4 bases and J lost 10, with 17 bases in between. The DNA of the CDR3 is TGTGCCTGGACCTCTAGGAGTCATGGGGAGCAGTTCTTC. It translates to CAWTSRSHGEQFF.

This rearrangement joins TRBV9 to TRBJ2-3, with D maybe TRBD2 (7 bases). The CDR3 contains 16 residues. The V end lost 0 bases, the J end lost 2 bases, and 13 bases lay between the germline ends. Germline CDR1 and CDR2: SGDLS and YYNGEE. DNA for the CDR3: TGTGCCAGCAGCGTAGAAGGGGGAGGGCCCACAGATACGCAGTATTTT. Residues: CASSVEGGGPTDTQYF.

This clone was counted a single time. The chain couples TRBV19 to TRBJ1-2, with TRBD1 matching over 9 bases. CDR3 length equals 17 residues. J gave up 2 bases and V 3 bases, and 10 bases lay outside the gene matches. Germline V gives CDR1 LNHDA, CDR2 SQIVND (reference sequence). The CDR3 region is CASSIPRTGAANYGYTF. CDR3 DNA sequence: TGTGCCAGTAGTATTCCTCGGACAGGGGCAGCCAACTATGGCTACACCTTC.

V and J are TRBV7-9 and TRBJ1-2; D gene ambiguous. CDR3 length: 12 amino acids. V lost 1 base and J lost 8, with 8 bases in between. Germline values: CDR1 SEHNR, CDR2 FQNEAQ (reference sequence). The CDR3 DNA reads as TGTGCCAGCAGCTTAGGACGGGAAGGCTACACCTTC. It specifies CASSLGREGYTF.

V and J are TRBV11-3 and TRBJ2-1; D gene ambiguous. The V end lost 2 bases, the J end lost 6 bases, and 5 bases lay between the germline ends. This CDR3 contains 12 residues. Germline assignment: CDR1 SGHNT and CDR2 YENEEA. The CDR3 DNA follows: TGTGCCAGCAGCTTATCTCGCAATGAGCAGTTCTTC. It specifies CASSLSRNEQFF.

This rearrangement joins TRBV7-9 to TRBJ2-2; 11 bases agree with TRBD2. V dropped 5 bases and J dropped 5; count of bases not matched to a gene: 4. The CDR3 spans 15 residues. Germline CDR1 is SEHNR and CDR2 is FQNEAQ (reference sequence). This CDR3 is CASSHRLAGTGELFF. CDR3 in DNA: TGTGCCAGCAGCCACCGACTAGCGGGGACCGGGGAGCTGTTTTTT.

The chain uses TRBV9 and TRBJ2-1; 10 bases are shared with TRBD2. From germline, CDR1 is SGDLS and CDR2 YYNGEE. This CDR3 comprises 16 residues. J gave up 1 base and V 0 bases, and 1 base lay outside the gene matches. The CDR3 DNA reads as TGTGCCAGCAGCGTAGAAGCGGGAGGGTCCTACAATGAGCAGTTCTTC. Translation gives CASSVEAGGSYNEQFF. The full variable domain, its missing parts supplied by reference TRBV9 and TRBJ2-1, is DSGVTQTPKHLITATGQRVTLRCSPRSGDLSVYWYQQSLDQGLQFLIQYYNGEERAKGNILERFSAQQFPDLHSELNLSSLELGDSALYFCASSVEAGGSYNEQFFGPGTRLTVL.

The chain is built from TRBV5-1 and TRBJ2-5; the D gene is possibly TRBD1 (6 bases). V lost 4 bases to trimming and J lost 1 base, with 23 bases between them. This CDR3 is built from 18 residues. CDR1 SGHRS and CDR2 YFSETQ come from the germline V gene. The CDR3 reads CASSEIALRDNLQETQYF. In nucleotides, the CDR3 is TGCGCCAGCAGCGAGATCGCCCTCCGGGACAACCTCCAAGAGACCCAGTACTTC.

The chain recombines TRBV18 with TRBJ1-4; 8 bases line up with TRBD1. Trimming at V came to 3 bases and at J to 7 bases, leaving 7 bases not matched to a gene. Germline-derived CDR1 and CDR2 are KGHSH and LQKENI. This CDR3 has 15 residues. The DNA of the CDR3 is TGTGCCAGCTCACCTTCAGGGGGCTTAGGTGAAAAACTGTTTTTT. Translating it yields CASSPSGGLGEKLFF. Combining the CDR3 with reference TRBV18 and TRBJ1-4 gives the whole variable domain NAGVMQNPRHLVRRRGQEARLRCSPMKGHSHVYWYRQLPEEGLKFMVYLQKENIIDESGMPKERFSAEFPKEGPSILRIQQVVRGDSAAYFCASSPSGGLGEKLFFGSGTQLSVL.

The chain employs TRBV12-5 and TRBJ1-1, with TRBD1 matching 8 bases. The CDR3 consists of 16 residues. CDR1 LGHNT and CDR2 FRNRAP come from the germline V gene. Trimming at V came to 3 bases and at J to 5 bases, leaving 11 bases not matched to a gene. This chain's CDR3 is CASGFKTGVRGTEAFF. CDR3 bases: TGTGCTAGTGGTTTTAAGACAGGGGTGAGAGGGACTGAAGCTTTCTTT.

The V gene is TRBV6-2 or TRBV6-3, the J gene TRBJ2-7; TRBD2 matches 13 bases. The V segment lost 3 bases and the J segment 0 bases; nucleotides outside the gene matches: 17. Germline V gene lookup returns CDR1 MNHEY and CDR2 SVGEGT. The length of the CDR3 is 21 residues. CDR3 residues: CASSYLRLAGGPVKNSYEQYV. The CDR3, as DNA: TGTGCCAGCAGTTATTTAAGACTAGCGGGAGGACCTGTAAAAAACTCCTACGAGCAGTACGTC.

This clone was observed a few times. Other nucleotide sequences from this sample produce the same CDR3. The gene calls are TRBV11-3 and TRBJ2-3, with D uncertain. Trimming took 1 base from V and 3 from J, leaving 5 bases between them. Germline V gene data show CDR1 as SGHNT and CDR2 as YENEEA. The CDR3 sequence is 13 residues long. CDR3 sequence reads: CASSLGRTDTQYF. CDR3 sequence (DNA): TGTGCCAGCAGCTTAGGGAGAACAGATACGCAGTATTTT.